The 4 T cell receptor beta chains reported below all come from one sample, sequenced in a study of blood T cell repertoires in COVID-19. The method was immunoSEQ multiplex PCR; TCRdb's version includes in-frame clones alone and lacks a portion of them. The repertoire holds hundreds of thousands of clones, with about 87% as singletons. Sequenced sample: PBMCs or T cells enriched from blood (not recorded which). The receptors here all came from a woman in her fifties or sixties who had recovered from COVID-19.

CDR3 sequence (DNA): TGTGCCAGCAGCTTAGAAGGGACTTCTATTAATGAGCAGTTCTTC. It is translated as CASSLEGTSINEQFF. This rearrangement joins TRBV7-9 to TRBJ2-1; tentative D call: TRBD2 (6 bases). This CDR3 is 15 amino acids long. CDR1 is SEHNR and CDR2 is FQNEAQ in the germline V gene (reference sequence). The V end was cut by 1 base, the J end by 7 bases, with 14 bases between.

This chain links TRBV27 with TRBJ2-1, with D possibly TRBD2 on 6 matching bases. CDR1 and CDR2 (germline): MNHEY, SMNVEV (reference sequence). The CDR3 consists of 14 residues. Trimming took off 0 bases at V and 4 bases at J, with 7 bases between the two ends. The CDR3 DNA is TGTGCCAGCAGTTTATCAGGAGGGTACAATGAGCAGTTCTTC. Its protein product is CASSLSGGYNEQFF.

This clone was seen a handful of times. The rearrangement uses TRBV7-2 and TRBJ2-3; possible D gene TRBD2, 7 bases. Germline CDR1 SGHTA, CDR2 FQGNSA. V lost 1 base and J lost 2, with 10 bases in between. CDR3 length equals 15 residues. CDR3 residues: CASSLVGGATDTQYF. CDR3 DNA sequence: TGTGCCAGCAGCTTAGTGGGGGGGGCCACAGATACGCAGTATTTT.

DNA for the CDR3: TGTGCCAGCAGTCTCCAGATGAACACTGAAGCTTTCTTT. This codes for CASSLQMNTEAFF. This rearrangement joins TRBV25-1 to TRBJ1-1, with unresolved D. Germline V gene lookup returns CDR1 MGHDK and CDR2 SYGVNS. The V and J ends lost 5 bases and 0 bases respectively, with 7 bases between them. This CDR3 has 13 residues.